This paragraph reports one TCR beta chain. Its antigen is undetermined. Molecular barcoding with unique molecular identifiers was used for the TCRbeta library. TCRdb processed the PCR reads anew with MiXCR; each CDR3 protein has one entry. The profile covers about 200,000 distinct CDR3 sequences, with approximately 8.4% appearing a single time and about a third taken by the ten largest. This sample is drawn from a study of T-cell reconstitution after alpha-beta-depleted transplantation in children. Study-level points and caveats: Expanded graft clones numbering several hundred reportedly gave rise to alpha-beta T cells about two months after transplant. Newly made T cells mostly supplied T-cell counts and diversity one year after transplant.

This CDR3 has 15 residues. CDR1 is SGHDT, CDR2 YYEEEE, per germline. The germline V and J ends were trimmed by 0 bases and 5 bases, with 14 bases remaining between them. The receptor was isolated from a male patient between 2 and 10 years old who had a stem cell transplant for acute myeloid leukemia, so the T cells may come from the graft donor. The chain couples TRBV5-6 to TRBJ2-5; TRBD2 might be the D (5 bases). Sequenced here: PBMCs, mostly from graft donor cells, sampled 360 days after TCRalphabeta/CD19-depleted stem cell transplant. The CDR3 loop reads CASSLVRGLGETQYF. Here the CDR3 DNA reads TGTGCCAGCAGCTTGGTTAGAGGGTTGGGGGAGACCCAGTACTTC.